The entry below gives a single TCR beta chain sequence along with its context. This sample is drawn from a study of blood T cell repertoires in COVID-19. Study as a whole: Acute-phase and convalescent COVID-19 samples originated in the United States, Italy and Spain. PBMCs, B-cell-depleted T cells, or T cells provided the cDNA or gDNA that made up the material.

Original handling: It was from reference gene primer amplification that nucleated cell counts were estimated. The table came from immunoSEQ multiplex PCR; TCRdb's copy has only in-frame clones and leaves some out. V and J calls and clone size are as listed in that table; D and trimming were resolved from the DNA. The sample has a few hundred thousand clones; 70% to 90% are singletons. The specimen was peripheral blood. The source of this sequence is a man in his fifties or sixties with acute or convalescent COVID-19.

CDR3 amino acids: CASSRGSILMGGQETQYF. CDR3 nucleotides: TGTGCCAGCAGCCGGGGTAGCATATTGATGGGGGGCCAAGAGACCCAGTACTTC. The rearrangement uses TRBV7-2 and TRBJ2-5; D might be TRBD2 (6 bases). The germline gives CDR1 SGHTA, CDR2 FQGNSA. CDR3 size: 18 residues. Trimming removed 5 bases from V and 1 base from J, with 23 bases in between.